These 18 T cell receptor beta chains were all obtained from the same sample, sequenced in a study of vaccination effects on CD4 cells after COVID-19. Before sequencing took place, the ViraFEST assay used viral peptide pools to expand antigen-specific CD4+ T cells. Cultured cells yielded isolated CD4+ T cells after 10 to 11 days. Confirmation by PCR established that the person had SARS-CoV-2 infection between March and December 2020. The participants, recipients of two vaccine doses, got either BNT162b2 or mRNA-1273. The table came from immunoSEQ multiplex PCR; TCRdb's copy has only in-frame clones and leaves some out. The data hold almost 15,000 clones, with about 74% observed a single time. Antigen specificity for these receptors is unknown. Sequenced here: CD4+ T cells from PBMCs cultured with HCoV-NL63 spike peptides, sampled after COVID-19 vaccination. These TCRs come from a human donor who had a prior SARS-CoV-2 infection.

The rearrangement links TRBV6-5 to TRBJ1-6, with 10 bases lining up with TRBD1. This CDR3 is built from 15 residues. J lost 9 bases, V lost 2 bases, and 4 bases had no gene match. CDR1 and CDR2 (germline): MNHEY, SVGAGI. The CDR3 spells CASSYQTGGTSPLHF. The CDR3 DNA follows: TGTGCCAGCAGTTACCAGACAGGGGGCACTTCACCCCTCCACTTT.

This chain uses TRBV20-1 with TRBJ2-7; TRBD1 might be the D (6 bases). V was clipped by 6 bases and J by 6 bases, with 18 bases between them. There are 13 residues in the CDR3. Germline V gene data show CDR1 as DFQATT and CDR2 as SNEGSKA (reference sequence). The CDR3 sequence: CSASGPQGAEQYF. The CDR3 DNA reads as TGCAGTGCCAGTGGGCCACAGGGTGCCGAGCAGTACTTC.

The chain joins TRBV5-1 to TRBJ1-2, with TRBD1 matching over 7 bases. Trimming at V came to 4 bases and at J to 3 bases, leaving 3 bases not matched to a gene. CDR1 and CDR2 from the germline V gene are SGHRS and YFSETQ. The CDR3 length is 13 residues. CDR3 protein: CASSHGTDYGYTF. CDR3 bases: TGCGCCAGCAGCCACGGGACAGACTATGGCTACACCTTC.

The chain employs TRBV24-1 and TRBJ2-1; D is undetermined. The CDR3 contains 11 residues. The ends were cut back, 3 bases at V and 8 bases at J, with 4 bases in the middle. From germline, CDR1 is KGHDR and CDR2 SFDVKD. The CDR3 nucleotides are TGTGCCACCAGTGATGTGGATGAGCAGTTCTTC. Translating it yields CATSDVDEQFF.

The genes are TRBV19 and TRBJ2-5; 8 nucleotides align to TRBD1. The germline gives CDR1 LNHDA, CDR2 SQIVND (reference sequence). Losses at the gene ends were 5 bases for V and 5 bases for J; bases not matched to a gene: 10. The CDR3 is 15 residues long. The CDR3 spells CASSAGTGGAETQYF. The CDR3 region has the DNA TGTGCCAGTAGTGCGGGGACAGGAGGGGCTGAGACCCAGTACTTC.

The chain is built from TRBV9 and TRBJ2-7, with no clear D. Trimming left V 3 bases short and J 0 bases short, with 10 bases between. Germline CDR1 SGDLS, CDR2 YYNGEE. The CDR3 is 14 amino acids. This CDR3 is CASSARTFSYEQYF. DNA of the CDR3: TGTGCCAGCAGCGCCCGGACGTTCTCCTACGAGCAGTACTTC.

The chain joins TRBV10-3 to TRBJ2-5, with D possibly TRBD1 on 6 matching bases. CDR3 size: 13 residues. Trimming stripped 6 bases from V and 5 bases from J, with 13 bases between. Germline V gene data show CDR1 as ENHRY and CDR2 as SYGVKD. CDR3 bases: TGTGCCATCAGCAGGGGTCTGGTGGAGACCCAGTACTTC. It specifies CAISRGLVETQYF.

The CDR3: CASNTYNEQFF. CDR3 sequence (DNA): TGTGCCAGTAATACCTACAATGAGCAGTTCTTC. J is TRBJ2-1 and V is TRBV19; no firm D call. This CDR3 region has 11 residues. Germline CDR1 is LNHDA and CDR2 is SQIVND (reference sequence). Deletions cut 7 bases from V and 2 bases from J, with 3 bases between.

The chain's CDR3 is CASKGGPGQGHTEAFF. For the CDR3, the DNA is TGTGCCAGTAAAGGAGGACCGGGACAGGGACACACTGAAGCTTTCTTT. This rearrangement joins TRBV19 to TRBJ1-1; TRBD1 matches at 9 bases. The ends lost 7 bases at V and 3 bases at J; junction bases unmatched: 12. In germline, CDR1 is LNHDA, CDR2 SQIVND (reference sequence). This CDR3 contains 16 residues.

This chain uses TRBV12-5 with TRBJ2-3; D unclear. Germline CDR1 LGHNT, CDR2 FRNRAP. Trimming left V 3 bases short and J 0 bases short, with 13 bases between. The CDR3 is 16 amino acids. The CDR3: CASGFGVAVSTDTQYF. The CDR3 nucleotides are TGTGCTAGTGGTTTTGGGGTGGCAGTAAGCACAGATACGCAGTATTTT. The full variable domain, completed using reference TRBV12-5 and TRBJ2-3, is DARVTQTPRHKVTEMGQEVTMRCQPILGHNTVFWYRQTMMQGLELLAYFRNRAPLDDSGMPKDRFSAEMPDATLATLKIQPSEPRDSAVYFCASGFGVAVSTDTQYFGPGTRLTVL.

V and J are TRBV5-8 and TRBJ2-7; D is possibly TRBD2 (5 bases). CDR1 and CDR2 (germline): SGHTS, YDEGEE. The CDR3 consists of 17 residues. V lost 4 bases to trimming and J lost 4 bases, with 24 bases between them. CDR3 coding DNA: TGTGCCAGCAGCCCTAATGGGTTCACGTTTGGGAGTTACGAGCAGTACTTC. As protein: CASSPNGFTFGSYEQYF. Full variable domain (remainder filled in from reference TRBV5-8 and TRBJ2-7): EAGVTQSPTHLIKTRGQQATLRCSPISGHTSVYWYQQALGLGLQFLLWYDEGEERNRGNFPPRFSGRQFPNYSSELNVNALELEDSALYLCASSPNGFTFGSYEQYFGPGTRLTVT.

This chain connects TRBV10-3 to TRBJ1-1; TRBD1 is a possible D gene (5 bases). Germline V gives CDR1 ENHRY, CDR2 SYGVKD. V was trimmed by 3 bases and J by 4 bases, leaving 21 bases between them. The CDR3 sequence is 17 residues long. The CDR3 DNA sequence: TGTGCCATCAGTGACAATATACAACCAAGACAGAGCACTGAAGCTTTCTTT. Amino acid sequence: CAISDNIQPRQSTEAFF.

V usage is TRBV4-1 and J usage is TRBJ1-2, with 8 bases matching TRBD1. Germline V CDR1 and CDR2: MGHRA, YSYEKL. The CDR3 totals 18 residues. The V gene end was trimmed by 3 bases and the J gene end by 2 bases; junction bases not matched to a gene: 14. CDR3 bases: TGCGCCAGCAGCCAGACCCTAAAAAAAGACAGGGGAAACTATGGCTACACCTTC. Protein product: CASSQTLKKDRGNYGYTF.

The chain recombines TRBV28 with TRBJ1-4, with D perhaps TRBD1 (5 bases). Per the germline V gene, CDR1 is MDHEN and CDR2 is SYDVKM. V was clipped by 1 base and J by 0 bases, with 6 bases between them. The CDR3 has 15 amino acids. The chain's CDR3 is CASSLLGATNEKLFF. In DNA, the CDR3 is TGTGCCAGCAGTTTATTAGGGGCAACTAATGAAAAACTGTTTTTT.

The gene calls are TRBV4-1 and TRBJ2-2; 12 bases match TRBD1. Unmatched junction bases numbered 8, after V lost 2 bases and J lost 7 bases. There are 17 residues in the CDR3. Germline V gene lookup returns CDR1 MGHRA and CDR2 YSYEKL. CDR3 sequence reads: CASSQHGGQGAIGELFF. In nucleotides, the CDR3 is TGCGCCAGCAGCCAACATGGGGGACAGGGGGCTATCGGGGAGCTGTTTTTT.

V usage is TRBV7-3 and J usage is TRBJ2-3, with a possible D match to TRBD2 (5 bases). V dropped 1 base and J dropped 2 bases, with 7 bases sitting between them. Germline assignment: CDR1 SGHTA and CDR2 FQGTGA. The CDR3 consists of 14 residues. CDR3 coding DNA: TGTGCCAGCAGCTTAAACCGGGACACAGATACGCAGTATTTT. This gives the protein CASSLNRDTDTQYF.

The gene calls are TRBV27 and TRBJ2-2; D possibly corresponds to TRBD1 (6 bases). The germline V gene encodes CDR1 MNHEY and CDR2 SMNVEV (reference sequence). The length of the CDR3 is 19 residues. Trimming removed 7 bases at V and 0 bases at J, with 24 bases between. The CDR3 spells CASKLNRDTRFANTGELFF. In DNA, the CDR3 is TGTGCCAGCAAATTAAACCGGGACACCAGGTTCGCGAACACCGGGGAGCTGTTTTTT.

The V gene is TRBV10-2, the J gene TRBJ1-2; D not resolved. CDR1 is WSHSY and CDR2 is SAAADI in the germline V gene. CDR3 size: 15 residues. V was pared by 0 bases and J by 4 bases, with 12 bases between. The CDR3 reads CASSESNRPLYGYTF. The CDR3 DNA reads TGCGCCAGCAGTGAGTCGAACAGACCTCTCTATGGCTACACCTTC.